This T cell receptor beta chain was recovered during a study of blood T cell repertoires in COVID-19. Turning to the study itself: Donors in the United States, Italy and Spain gave samples during acute or convalescent COVID-19.

CDR3 size: 16 residues. V shed 0 bases, J shed 2 bases, and the junction held 2 bases outside the gene matches. Germline assignment: CDR1 SGHRS and CDR2 YFSETQ. Participants were placed into cohorts based on the clinical history they reported. Sequencing used immunoSEQ multiplex PCR; TCRdb keeps in-frame clones, though not all of them. The data hold about 350,000 clones, with 88% observed a single time. What was sequenced was PBMCs or T cells enriched from blood (not recorded which). V is TRBV5-1 and J is TRBJ1-3; 10 bases align to TRBD1. This receptor was obtained from a woman aged 25 to 45 who had been exposed to COVID-19. This CDR3 reads CASSLGGTGAGNTIYF. DNA for the CDR3: TGCGCCAGCAGCTTGGGAGGGACAGGGGCTGGAAACACCATATATTTT.